This T cell receptor (beta chain) was documented in a study of shared T cell receptors in the human thymus. After removal of 1 base from V and 4 bases from J, the junction contained 12 bases not matched to a gene. This CDR3 is built from 19 residues. CDR1 is LGHNA and CDR2 is YSLEER in the germline V gene. Measured with immunoSEQ multiplex PCR; TCRdb has only the in-frame clones, and not every one. The sample has 500,000 to 750,000 clones, roughly 90% seen once; the top ten hold 0.01%. The data were also submitted as part of a second study, on human thymus T cells.

The sequence was collected from a boy under two years old with a congenital heart defect. Sequencing was done on a sample of thymocytes. The V gene is TRBV4-3, the J gene TRBJ2-6, with 8 bases aligning to TRBD1. DNA of the CDR3: TGCGCCAGCAGCCAAGCCCTTGGGCAGGGGGCGCGGGGGGCCAACGTCCTGACTTTC. Protein: CASSQALGQGARGANVLTF.